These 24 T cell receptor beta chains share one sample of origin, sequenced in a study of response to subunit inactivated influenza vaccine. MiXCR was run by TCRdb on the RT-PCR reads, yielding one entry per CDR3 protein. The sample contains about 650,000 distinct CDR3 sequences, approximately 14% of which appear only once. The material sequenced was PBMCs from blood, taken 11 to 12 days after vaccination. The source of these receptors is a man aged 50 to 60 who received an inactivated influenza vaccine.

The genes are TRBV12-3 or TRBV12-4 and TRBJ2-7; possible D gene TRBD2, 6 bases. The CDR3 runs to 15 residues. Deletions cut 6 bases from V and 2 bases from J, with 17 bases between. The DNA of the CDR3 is TGTGCCAGCAGCCCGGGACTTACAGCTCCCTACGAGCAGTACTTC. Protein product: CASSPGLTAPYEQYF.

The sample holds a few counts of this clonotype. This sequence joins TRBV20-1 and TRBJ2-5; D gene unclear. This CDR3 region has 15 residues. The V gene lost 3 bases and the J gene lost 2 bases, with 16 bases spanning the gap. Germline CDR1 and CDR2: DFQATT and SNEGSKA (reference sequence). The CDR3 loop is CSASLGRRPQETQYF. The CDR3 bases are TGCAGTGCTAGTCTGGGCAGGAGACCGCAAGAGACCCAGTACTTC.

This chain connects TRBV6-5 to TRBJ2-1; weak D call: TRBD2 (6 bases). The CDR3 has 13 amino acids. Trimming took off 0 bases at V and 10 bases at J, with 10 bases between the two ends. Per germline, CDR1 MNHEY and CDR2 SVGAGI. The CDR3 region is CASSYSLAQEQFF. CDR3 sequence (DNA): TGTGCCAGCAGTTACTCCCTAGCGCAAGAGCAGTTCTTC.

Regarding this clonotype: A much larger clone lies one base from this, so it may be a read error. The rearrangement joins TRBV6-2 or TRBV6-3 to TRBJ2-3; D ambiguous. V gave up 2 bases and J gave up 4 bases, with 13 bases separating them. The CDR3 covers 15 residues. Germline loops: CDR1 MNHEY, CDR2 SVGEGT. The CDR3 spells CASSYVVAFADTQYF. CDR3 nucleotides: TGTGCCAGCAGTTACGTCGTGGCCTTCGCAGATACGCAGTATTTT.

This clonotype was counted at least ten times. DNA for the CDR3: TGTGCCAGCAGCCCCATAACAGGGATTCGCACCGGGGAGCTGTTTTTT. Residues: CASSPITGIRTGELFF. This rearrangement joins TRBV9 to TRBJ2-2; D is possibly TRBD1 (6 bases). V lost 4 bases and J 4 bases, leaving 17 bases between the germline ends. In germline, CDR1 is SGDLS, CDR2 YYNGEE. CDR3 size: 16 residues.

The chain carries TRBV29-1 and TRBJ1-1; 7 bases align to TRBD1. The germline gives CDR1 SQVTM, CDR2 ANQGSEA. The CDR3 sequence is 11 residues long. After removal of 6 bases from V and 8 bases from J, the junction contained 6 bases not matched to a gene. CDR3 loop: CSVSGGTEAFF. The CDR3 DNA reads TGCAGCGTCTCAGGGGGAACCGAAGCTTTCTTT. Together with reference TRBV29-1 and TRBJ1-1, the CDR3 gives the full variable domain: SAVISQKPSRDICQRGTSLTIQCQVDSQVTMMFWYRQQPGQSLTLIATANQGSEATYESGFVIDKFPISRPNLTFSTLTVSNMSPEDSSIYLCSVSGGTEAFFGQGTRLTVV.

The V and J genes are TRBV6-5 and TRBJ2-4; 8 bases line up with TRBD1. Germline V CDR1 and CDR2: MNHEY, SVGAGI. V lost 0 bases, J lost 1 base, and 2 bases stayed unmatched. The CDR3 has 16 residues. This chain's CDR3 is CASSYSRQGAKNIQYF. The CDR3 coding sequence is TGTGCCAGCAGTTACTCCCGACAGGGGGCCAAAAACATTCAGTACTTC.

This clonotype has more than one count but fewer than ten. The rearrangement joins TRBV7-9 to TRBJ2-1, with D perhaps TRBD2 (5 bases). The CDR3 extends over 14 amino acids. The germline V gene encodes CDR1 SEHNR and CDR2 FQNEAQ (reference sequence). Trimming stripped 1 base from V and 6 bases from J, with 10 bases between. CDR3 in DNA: TGTGCCAGCAGCTTAGTCAATAGCGTCAATGAGCAGTTCTTC. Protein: CASSLVNSVNEQFF.

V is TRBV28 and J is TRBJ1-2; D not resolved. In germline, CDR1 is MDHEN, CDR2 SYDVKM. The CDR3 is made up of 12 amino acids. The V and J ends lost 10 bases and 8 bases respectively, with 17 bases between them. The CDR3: CATRGNLRGYTF. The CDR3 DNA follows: TGTGCCACCCGGGGAAACTTGAGGGGCTACACCTTC.

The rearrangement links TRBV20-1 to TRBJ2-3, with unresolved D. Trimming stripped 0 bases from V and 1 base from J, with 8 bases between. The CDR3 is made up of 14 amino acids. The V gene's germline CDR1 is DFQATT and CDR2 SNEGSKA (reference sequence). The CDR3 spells CSARDLIRTDTQYF. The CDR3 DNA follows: TGCAGTGCTAGAGATCTGATTCGCACAGATACGCAGTATTTT.

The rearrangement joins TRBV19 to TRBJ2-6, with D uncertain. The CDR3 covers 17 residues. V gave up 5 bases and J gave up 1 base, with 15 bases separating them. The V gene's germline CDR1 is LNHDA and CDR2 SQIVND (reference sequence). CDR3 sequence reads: CASSARTISSGANVLTF. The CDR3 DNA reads TGTGCCAGTAGTGCTCGAACTATATCTTCTGGGGCCAACGTCCTGACTTTC.

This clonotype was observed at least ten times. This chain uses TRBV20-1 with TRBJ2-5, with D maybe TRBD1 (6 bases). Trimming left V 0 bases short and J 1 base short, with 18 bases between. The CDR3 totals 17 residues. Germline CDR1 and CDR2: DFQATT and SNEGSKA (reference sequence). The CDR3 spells CSARDPPPRTAQETQYF. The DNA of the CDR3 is TGCAGTGCTAGAGATCCCCCGCCCCGGACAGCCCAAGAGACCCAGTACTTC.

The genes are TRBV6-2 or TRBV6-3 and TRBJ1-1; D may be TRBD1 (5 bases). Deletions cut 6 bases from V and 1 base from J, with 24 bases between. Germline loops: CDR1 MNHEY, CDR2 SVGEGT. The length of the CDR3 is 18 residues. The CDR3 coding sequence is TGTGCCAGCAGGGCGCTTTTTTCCGGGGCTCAACAGAACACTGAAGCTTTCTTT. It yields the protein CASRALFSGAQQNTEAFF.

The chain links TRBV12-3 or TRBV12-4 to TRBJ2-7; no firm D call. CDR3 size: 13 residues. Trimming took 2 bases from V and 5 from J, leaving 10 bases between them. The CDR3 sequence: CASSLTGKNEQYF. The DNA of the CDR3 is TGTGCCAGCAGTTTAACCGGCAAGAACGAGCAGTACTTC.

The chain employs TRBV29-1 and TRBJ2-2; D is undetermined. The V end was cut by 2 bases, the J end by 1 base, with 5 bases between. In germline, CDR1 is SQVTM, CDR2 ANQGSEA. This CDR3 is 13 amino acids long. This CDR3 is CSVEPRNTGELFF. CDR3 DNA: TGCAGCGTTGAACCTAGGAACACCGGGGAGCTGTTTTTT.

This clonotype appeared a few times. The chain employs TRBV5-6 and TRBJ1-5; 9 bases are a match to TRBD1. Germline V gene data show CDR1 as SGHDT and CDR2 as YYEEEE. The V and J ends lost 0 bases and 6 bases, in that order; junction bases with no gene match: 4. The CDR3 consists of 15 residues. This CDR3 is CASSLGQGVIQPQHF. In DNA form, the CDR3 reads TGTGCCAGCAGCTTGGGACAGGGGGTGATTCAGCCCCAGCATTTT.

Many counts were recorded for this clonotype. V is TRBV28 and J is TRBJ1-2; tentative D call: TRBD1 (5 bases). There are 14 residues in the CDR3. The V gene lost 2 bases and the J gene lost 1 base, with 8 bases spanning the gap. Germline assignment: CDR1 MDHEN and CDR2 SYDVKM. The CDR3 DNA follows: TGTGCCAGCAGTTTAGGGACCTTTAACTATGGCTACACCTTC. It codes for CASSLGTFNYGYTF.

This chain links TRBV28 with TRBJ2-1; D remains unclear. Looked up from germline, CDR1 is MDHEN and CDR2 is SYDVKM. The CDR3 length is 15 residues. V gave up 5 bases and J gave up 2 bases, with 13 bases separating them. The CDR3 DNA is TGTGCCAGCAGTCCTGGTGGTAGGACCTACAATGAGCAGTTCTTC. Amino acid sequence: CASSPGGRTYNEQFF.

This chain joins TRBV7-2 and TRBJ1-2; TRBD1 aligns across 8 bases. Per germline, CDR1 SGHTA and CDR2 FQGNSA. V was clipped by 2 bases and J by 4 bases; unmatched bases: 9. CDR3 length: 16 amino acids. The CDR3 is CASSLPGQGGSYGYTF. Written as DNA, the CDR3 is TGTGCCAGCAGCTTACCCGGACAGGGTGGGAGCTATGGCTACACCTTC.

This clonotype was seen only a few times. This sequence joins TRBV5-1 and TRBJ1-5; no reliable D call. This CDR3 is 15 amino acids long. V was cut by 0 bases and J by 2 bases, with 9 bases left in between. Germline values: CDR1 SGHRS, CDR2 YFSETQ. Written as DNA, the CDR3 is TGCGCCAGCAGCTTGGTTTTGTGGGGCAATCAGCCCCAGCATTTT. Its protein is CASSLVLWGNQPQHF. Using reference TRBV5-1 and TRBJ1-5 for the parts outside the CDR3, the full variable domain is KAGVTQTPRYLIKTRGQQVTLSCSPISGHRSVSWYQQTPGQGLQFLFEYFSETQRNKGNFPGRFSGRQFSNSRSEMNVSTLELGDSALYLCASSLVLWGNQPQHFGDGTRLSIL.

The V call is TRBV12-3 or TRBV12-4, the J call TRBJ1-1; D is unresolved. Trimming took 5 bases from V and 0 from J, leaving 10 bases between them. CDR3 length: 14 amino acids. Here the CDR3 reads CASSARSLNTEAFF. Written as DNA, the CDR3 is TGTGCCAGCAGTGCTAGAAGTTTGAACACTGAAGCTTTCTTT.

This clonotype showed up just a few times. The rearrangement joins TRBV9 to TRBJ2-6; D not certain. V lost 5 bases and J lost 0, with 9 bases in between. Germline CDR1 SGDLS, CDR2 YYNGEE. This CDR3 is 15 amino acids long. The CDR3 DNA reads TGTGCCAGCAGTACTCGCAACTCTGGGGCCAACGTCCTGACTTTC. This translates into CASSTRNSGANVLTF.

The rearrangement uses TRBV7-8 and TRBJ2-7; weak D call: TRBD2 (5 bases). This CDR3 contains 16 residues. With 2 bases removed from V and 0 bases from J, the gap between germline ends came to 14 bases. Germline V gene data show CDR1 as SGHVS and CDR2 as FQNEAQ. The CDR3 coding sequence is TGTGCCAGCAGCTTACGGCGCGGGCCTAGCTCCTACGAGCAGTACTTC. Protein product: CASSLRRGPSSYEQYF.

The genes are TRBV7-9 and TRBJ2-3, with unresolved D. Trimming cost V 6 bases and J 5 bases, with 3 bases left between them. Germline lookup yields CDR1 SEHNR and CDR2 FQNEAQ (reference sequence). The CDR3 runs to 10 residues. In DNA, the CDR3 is TGTGCCAGCAGACTAGATACGCAGTATTTT. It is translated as CASRLDTQYF.